The 14 T cell receptor beta chains below were found in one sample sequenced in a study of T cell changes during pregnancy in multiple sclerosis (dated by TCRdb to about 2019). Preparation of the library involved the immunoSEQ multiplex PCR assay. TCRdb retrieved this table from immuneACCESS and kept in-frame rearrangements only. Not all clones are present; in checked studies, unresolved V genes account for under half, and no reason is known for the remainder. The table for this sample lists under 45,000 clones; just under 95% of them were counted only once. The ten biggest clones cover approximately 0.62% of the sample. Material: CD4+ T cells from peripheral blood mononuclear cells, obtained in the first trimester of pregnancy. Source of these receptors: a female donor with multiple sclerosis, enrolled in a pregnancy study.

The V and J genes are TRBV28 and TRBJ2-3; TRBD1 agrees at 7 bases. This CDR3 spans 15 amino acids. Germline trimming cut 3 bases from V and 3 bases from J; bases unmatched to any gene: 6. Germline CDR1 reads MDHEN; CDR2 reads SYDVKM. Written as DNA, the CDR3 is TGTGCCAGCAGTTTGGGTCAGGGGGTGACAGATACGCAGTATTTT. Protein product: CASSLGQGVTDTQYF.

The rearrangement links TRBV6-6 to TRBJ2-5; D is uncertain. V dropped 0 bases and J dropped 2 bases, with 7 bases sitting between them. The V gene's germline CDR1 is MNHNY and CDR2 SVGAGI (reference sequence). The CDR3 has 14 residues. The CDR3: CASSYSGRQETQYF. The CDR3 region has the DNA TGTGCCAGCAGTTACTCGGGCAGGCAAGAGACCCAGTACTTC.

The table lists this clone with a count of one. This rearrangement joins TRBV7-6 to TRBJ2-3, with D maybe TRBD2 (6 bases). The CDR3 is 17 residues long. In germline, CDR1 is SGHVS, CDR2 FNYEAQ. Trimming removed 5 bases at V and 0 bases at J, with 18 bases between. The CDR3 DNA is TGTGCCAGCAGCCCTAGTCTGTCGGGAGCTAGCACAGATACGCAGTATTTT. Its translation is CASSPSLSGASTDTQYF.

This chain links TRBV5-4 with TRBJ2-1, with D possibly TRBD2 on 6 matching bases. This CDR3 is built from 16 residues. The germline CDR1 and CDR2 sequences are SGHNT and YYREEE (reference sequence). Between the trimmed V and J ends, which lost 4 bases and 6 bases, there was a span of 20 bases. CDR3 sequence: CASSLGRWAGLNEQFF. In nucleotides, the CDR3 is TGTGCCAGCAGCCTGGGGAGGTGGGCGGGCCTCAATGAGCAGTTCTTC.

This chain links TRBV2 with TRBJ1-2; D is ambiguous. The CDR3 is made up of 11 amino acids. Trimming took 6 bases from V and 10 from J, leaving 12 bases between them. Germline V gene data show CDR1 as SNHLY and CDR2 as FYNNEI. DNA for the CDR3: TGTGCCAGCAGGGAGGAGAGGGTCTACACCTTC. It encodes CASREERVYTF.

This chain connects TRBV27 to TRBJ2-7; 10 nucleotides agree with TRBD2. J was trimmed by 3 bases and V by 6 bases; bases with no gene match: 8. The CDR3 consists of 15 residues. Germline V gene data show CDR1 as MNHEY and CDR2 as SMNVEV (reference sequence). The CDR3: CASSRKGLADYEQYF. CDR3 nucleotide sequence: TGTGCCAGCAGCCGCAAAGGACTAGCGGACTACGAGCAGTACTTC.

The V call is TRBV7-2, the J call TRBJ2-1; D might be TRBD2 (6 bases). The CDR3 runs 15 residues. With 5 bases removed from V and 9 bases from J, the gap between germline ends came to 20 bases. Germline V gives CDR1 SGHTA, CDR2 FQGNSA. The CDR3 region is CASSLRLDRYSEQFF. CDR3 sequence (DNA): TGTGCCAGCAGCCTCCGACTAGATCGTTATAGTGAGCAGTTCTTC.

The chain carries TRBV7-9 and TRBJ2-7, with D maybe TRBD1 (6 bases). Germline V gene sequence: CDR1 SEHNR, CDR2 FQNEAQ (reference sequence). This CDR3 is built from 14 residues. The V gene lost 5 bases and the J gene lost 2 bases, with 13 bases spanning the gap. The CDR3 here is CASSPGQVAYEQYF. CDR3 nucleotide sequence: TGTGCCAGCAGCCCGGGACAAGTTGCCTACGAGCAGTACTTC. The full variable domain, completed using reference TRBV7-9 and TRBJ2-7, is DTGVSQNPRHKITKRGQNVTFRCDPISEHNRLYWYRQTLGQGPEFLTYFQNEAQLEKSRLLSDRFSAERPKGSFSTLEIQRTEQGDSAMYLCASSPGQVAYEQYFGPGTRLTVT.

V gene TRBV5-1 combines with J gene TRBJ2-1; 7 positions match TRBD2. Germline V gene data show CDR1 as SGHRS and CDR2 as YFSETQ. This CDR3 has 15 amino acids. V dropped 4 bases and J dropped 1; count of bases not matched to a gene: 5. The CDR3 nucleotides read TGCGCCAGCAGCGTACTAGCGTCTTCCTACAATGAGCAGTTCTTC. This codes for CASSVLASSYNEQFF.

The chain couples TRBV18 to TRBJ2-7, with D uncertain. V was trimmed by 3 bases and J by 2 bases, leaving 17 bases between them. Germline CDR1 KGHSH, CDR2 LQKENI. The CDR3 has 16 residues. CDR3 DNA: TGTGCCAGCTCACCGCTAGAAGCTATGAGTACCTACGAGCAGTACTTC. Its protein product is CASSPLEAMSTYEQYF.

The CDR3 DNA follows: TGTGCCAGCAGTGGGACAGGGATGACCTCTGGAAACACCATATATTTT. This translates into CASSGTGMTSGNTIYF. This chain uses TRBV2 with TRBJ1-3; 8 bases are shared with TRBD1. CDR1 is SNHLY, CDR2 FYNNEI, per germline. The CDR3 contains 16 residues. Trimming at V came to 4 bases and at J to 0 bases, leaving 5 bases not matched to a gene.

V is TRBV7-2 and J is TRBJ2-7; the D gene is possibly TRBD1 (6 bases). The V and J ends lost 3 bases and 3 bases respectively, with 15 bases between them. Per the germline V gene, CDR1 is SGHTA and CDR2 is FQGNSA. This CDR3 comprises 15 residues. The CDR3 region is CASSLDAGTSYEQYF. The CDR3 DNA reads TGTGCCAGCAGCTTGGATGCCGGGACAAGCTACGAGCAGTACTTC.

The chain's CDR3 is CASSLPRVGLAGSYEQYF. CDR3 nucleotides: TGTGCCAGCAGCTTGCCCCGCGTTGGACTAGCCGGTTCCTACGAGCAGTACTTC. The chain employs TRBV5-4 and TRBJ2-7, with 8 bases matching TRBD2. CDR1 and CDR2 (germline): SGHNT, YYREEE (reference sequence). The CDR3 is 18 amino acids. V lost 1 base to trimming and J lost 1 base; unmatched junction nucleotides: 13.

The rearrangement joins TRBV6-6 to TRBJ2-4; TRBD1 matches 7 bases. There are 16 residues in the CDR3. V dropped 6 bases and J dropped 7; count of bases not matched to a gene: 15. CDR1 and CDR2 from the germline V gene are MNHNY and SVGAGI (reference sequence). The CDR3 reads CASSRQGQASGNIQYF. CDR3 bases: TGTGCCAGCAGCCGACAAGGACAGGCCTCCGGGAACATTCAGTACTTC.